These T cell receptor beta chains were read from a single sample in a study of CXCR3-negative and CXCR3-positive naive CD8 T cells. TCRdb reprocessed the 5' RACE reads and keeps a single row for each CDR3 protein, giving no DNA. The sample table sets out some 110,000 distinct CDR3 sequences. Sequencing input: naive CXCR3+ CD8+ T cells from blood. These receptors came from a human donor in good health. Some clones in this sample may be carry-over from other donors' samples. Each CDR3 is given with its conserved first and last residue.

j_call v_call cdr3_aa
TRBJ2-1 TRBV11-2 CASSPGLVNEQFF
TRBJ2-3 TRBV4-1 CASSQDWEQSTDTQYF
TRBJ1-2 TRBV20-1 CSATPSPTGNYGYTF
TRBJ2-3 TRBV12-3/TRBV12-4 CASSLGNDPHPRTDTQYF
TRBJ2-1 TRBV14 CASSCPGTGEKDYNEQFF
TRBJ1-4 TRBV7-9 CASRSRTDEKLFF
TRBJ1-5 TRBV4-2 CASSQVSGSNQPQHF
TRBJ2-7 TRBV12-3/TRBV12-4 CASSKGLSGSYEQYF
TRBJ2-5 TRBV7-3 CASSPGLAGQETQYF
TRBJ2-1 TRBV25-1 CASSPRYYNEQFF
TRBJ2-3 TRBV29-1 CTATPPTGGTDTQYF
TRBJ2-2 TRBV7-8 CASSLGLAGGYTGELFF
TRBJ2-5 TRBV5-1 CASRFGETQYF
TRBJ2-3 TRBV5-1 CASRGAAGGPNTQYF
TRBJ2-7 TRBV30 CAWRGTAYEQYF
TRBJ1-2 TRBV27 CASSLAPPFGGYTF
TRBJ1-1 TRBV6-6 CASSYSEGVNTEAFF
TRBJ2-3 TRBV9 CASSAGTSLTDTQYF
TRBJ2-1 TRBV29-1 CSVPRANEQFF
TRBJ2-2 TRBV28 CASSFLPGQGAPTGEPFF
TRBJ1-2 TRBV7-9 CASSLGDSGYTF
TRBJ1-2 TRBV20-1 CSARGPGQRTIYGYTF
TRBJ1-3 TRBV14 CASSQGFGNTIYF
TRBJ1-3 TRBV7-3 CASRGQGENTIYF
TRBJ2-7 TRBV7-9 CASSTRDAPYEQYF
TRBJ1-4 TRBV20-1 CSATTGMIVLSNEKLFF
TRBJ2-1 TRBV3-1 CASSQDLELAAPYNEQFF
TRBJ2-5 TRBV29-1 CSVEDRYQETQYF
TRBJ2-3 TRBV27 CASSLLPQSSTDTQYF
TRBJ2-7 TRBV27 CASSLPGFEQYF
TRBJ2-1 TRBV20-1 CSARAPEYNEQFF
TRBJ2-1 TRBV15 CATSRQRDMSYNEQFF
TRBJ2-1 TRBV7-6 CASSKASGSSYNEQFF
TRBJ2-1 TRBV5-1 CASSFELYNEQFF
TRBJ1-2 TRBV25-1 CSQRSPNYGYTF